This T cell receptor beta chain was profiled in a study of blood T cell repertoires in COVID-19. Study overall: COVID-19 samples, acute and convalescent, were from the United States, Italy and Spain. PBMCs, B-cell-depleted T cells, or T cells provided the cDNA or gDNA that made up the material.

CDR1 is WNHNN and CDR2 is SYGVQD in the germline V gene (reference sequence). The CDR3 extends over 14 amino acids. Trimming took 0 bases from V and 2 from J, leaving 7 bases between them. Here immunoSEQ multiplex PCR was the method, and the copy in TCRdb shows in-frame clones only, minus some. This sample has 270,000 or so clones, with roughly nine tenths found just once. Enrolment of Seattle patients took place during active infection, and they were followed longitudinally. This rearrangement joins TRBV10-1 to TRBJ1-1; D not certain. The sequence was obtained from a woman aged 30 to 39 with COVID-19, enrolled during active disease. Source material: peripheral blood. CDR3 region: CASSESAINTEAFF. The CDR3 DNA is TGCGCCAGCAGTGAGTCCGCGATTAACACTGAAGCTTTCTTT.